A single sample gave rise to the 16 T cell receptor beta chains below, sequenced in a study of T cell repertoires in ileal Crohn's disease (dated 2019 in TCRdb). Library prep was done by the immunoSEQ multiplex PCR assay. Imported from immuneACCESS, the table was reduced by TCRdb to in-frame sequences with V and J called. These copies leave out some clones; in studies compared against another copy, an unresolved V gene accounts for under half, and the cause of the remainder is not known. This sample gives some 6,700 clones in total; about 83% of them show up just once. The top ten clonotypes cover around 4.4% of the sample. Sequenced material: ileal tissue. These receptor sequences come from an adult with Crohn's disease.

This chain joins TRBV4-2 and TRBJ2-3; D is perhaps TRBD1 (5 bases). Trimming pared 0 bases from V and 2 bases from J, leaving 12 bases between. The germline V gene encodes CDR1 LGHNA and CDR2 YNFKEQ. CDR3 size: 16 residues. The chain's CDR3 is CASSQDRASPTDTQYF. The CDR3 region has the DNA TGTGCCAGCAGCCAAGACAGGGCGTCCCCCACAGATACGCAGTATTTT.

The chain uses TRBV19 and TRBJ2-2, with 8 bases lining up with TRBD2. The CDR3 has 14 amino acids. Trimming cost V 5 bases and J 5 bases; bases outside gene matches: 4. Germline CDR1 is LNHDA and CDR2 is SQIVND (reference sequence). The chain's CDR3 is CASSWREVTGELFF. The DNA of the CDR3 is TGTGCCAGTAGTTGGCGGGAGGTGACCGGGGAGCTGTTTTTT.

The DNA of the CDR3 is TGTGCCAGCAGCCTCGGTGGTAGCGGGAGGACAGATACGCAGTATTTT. This translates into CASSLGGSGRTDTQYF. The chain couples TRBV5-4 to TRBJ2-3, with TRBD2 identical over 10 bases. Trimming took 4 bases from V and 3 from J; bases not matched to a gene: 8. Germline CDR1 and CDR2: SGHNT and YYREEE (reference sequence). The CDR3 is 16 residues long. Full variable domain (remainder filled in from reference TRBV5-4 and TRBJ2-3): ETGVTQSPTHLIKTRGQQVTLRCSSQSGHNTVSWYQQALGQGPQFIFQYYREEENGRGNFPPRFSGLQFPNYSSELNVNALELDDSALYLCASSLGGSGRTDTQYFGPGTRLTVL.

The V gene is TRBV18, the J gene TRBJ1-2; D unclear. Trimming cost V 2 bases and J 2 bases, with 12 bases left between them. Germline V gives CDR1 KGHSH, CDR2 LQKENI. CDR3 length: 15 amino acids. DNA for the CDR3: TGTGCCAGCTCACCAGAGGTTGCGGGAAACTATGGCTACACCTTC. Residues: CASSPEVAGNYGYTF.

This chain uses TRBV5-3 with TRBJ1-5; tentative D call: TRBD1 (5 bases). TRBV5-3 belongs to the ORF category, with a function that is uncertain. The V end was cut by 4 bases, the J end by 0 bases, with 17 bases between. The CDR3 spans 17 residues. The CDR3 loop is CARSARRAQYSNQPQHF. DNA for the CDR3: TGTGCCAGAAGCGCCCGCAGGGCCCAATATAGCAATCAGCCCCAGCATTTT.

The chain combines TRBV9 with TRBJ2-7, with D possibly TRBD2 on 6 matching bases. The length of the CDR3 is 15 residues. Germline V gene data show CDR1 as SGDLS and CDR2 as YYNGEE. Trimming left V 0 bases short and J 4 bases short, with 14 bases between. The CDR3 DNA sequence: TGTGCCAGCAGCGTAGCGCCACTAGCTCGGTACGAGCAGTACTTC. Its protein product is CASSVAPLARYEQYF.

V gene TRBV4-2 combines with J gene TRBJ2-5, with D perhaps TRBD1 (6 bases). The J call is in doubt because the DNA end fits TRBJ2-7 better. The length of the CDR3 is 16 residues. Germline lookup yields CDR1 LGHNA and CDR2 YNFKEQ. The chain's CDR3 is CASSQEGAGDPYEQYF. Written as DNA, the CDR3 is TGTGCCAGCAGCCAAGAGGGGGCAGGGGACCCCTACGAGCAGTACTTC.

CDR3 coding DNA: TGCGCCAGCAGCTTGACCCGACAGGGGGCGAAGGCTGTGCAGTACTTC. Its translation is CASSLTRQGAKAVQYF. The V gene is TRBV5-1, the J gene TRBJ2-7; 10 bases are a match to TRBD1. Germline CDR1 is SGHRS and CDR2 is YFSETQ. Trimming removed 1 base from V and 9 bases from J; junction bases left unmatched: 13. The CDR3 length is 16 residues.

This chain links TRBV29-1 with TRBJ2-5; TRBD1 matches 8 bases. With 6 bases clipped from V and 5 bases from J, the junction kept 8 bases outside the gene matches. This CDR3 contains 13 residues. Germline CDR1 is SQVTM and CDR2 is ANQGSEA. The CDR3 nucleotides are TGCAGCGTGACCCGGACAGGGAGGGAGACCCAGTACTTC. Residues: CSVTRTGRETQYF. The full variable domain, rest sourced from reference TRBV29-1 and TRBJ2-5, is SAVISQKPSRDICQRGTSLTIQCQVDSQVTMMFWYRQQPGQSLTLIATANQGSEATYESGFVIDKFPISRPNLTFSTLTVSNMSPEDSSIYLCSVTRTGRETQYFGPGTRLLVL.

The chain couples TRBV7-9 to TRBJ2-5; 7 bases fit TRBD2. Germline CDR1 and CDR2: SEHNR and FQNEAQ (reference sequence). V lost 7 bases and J lost 0; bases outside the gene matches: 5. The CDR3 totals 14 residues. CDR3: CASTFGGYQETQYF. As DNA, the CDR3 is TGTGCCAGCACCTTCGGGGGGTACCAAGAGACCCAGTACTTC.

As DNA, the CDR3 is TGTGCCAGCTCACGTGGACAGATTAACACTGAAGCTTTCTTT. This translates into CASSRGQINTEAFF. The chain has TRBV18 and TRBJ1-1, with D possibly TRBD1 on 6 matching bases. Trimming took 4 bases from V and 2 from J, leaving 11 bases between them. Germline-derived CDR1 and CDR2 are KGHSH and LQKENI. The length of the CDR3 is 14 residues.

This chain uses TRBV5-1 with TRBJ2-3; a possible D gene is TRBD2 (5 bases). The CDR3 is 15 residues long. The V gene's germline CDR1 is SGHRS and CDR2 YFSETQ. With 0 bases removed from V and 4 bases from J, the gap between germline ends came to 12 bases. The CDR3 bases are TGCGCCAGCAGCTTGGCGTTAGCGCGGGCAGATACGCAGTATTTT. Encoded protein: CASSLALARADTQYF.

The chain is built from TRBV29-1 and TRBJ1-2; TRBD1 matches 7 bases. The length of the CDR3 is 13 residues. The V gene end was trimmed by 5 bases and the J gene end by 6 bases; junction bases not matched to a gene: 9. In germline, CDR1 is SQVTM, CDR2 ANQGSEA. CDR3 DNA sequence: TGCAGCGTTCACCCGAGACAGGGAGATGGCTACACCTTC. Amino acid sequence: CSVHPRQGDGYTF.

The gene calls are TRBV11-2 and TRBJ2-1, with 8 positions matching TRBD2. The CDR3 covers 14 residues. V gave up 3 bases and J gave up 8 bases; unmatched junction bases: 6. From germline, CDR1 is SGHAT and CDR2 FQNNGV. The CDR3 loop reads CASSFQRAGDEQFF. DNA of the CDR3: TGTGCCAGCAGCTTCCAACGAGCGGGAGATGAGCAGTTCTTC.

CDR3 loop: CASRRDRSSGNTIYF. The CDR3 nucleotides are TGTGCCAGCAGACGGGACAGAAGCTCTGGAAACACCATATATTTT. V is TRBV6-5 and J is TRBJ1-3, with TRBD1 identical over 7 bases. The CDR3 length is 15 residues. Germline trimming cut 6 bases from V and 0 bases from J; bases unmatched to any gene: 5. From germline, CDR1 is MNHEY and CDR2 SVGAGI.

The chain combines TRBV2 with TRBJ1-1; D remains ambiguous. The CDR3 consists of 12 residues. V was cut by 8 bases and J by 1 base, with 8 bases left in between. Germline CDR1 SNHLY, CDR2 FYNNEI. The CDR3 region is CASVSGNTEAFF. CDR3 coding DNA: TGTGCCAGCGTTTCGGGGAACACTGAAGCTTTCTTT.